This T cell receptor (beta chain) was found in a study of T-cell memory formation after mild COVID-19. TCRdb passed the 5' RACE reads through MiXCR, listing each CDR3 protein once. Among 250,000 or so distinct CDR3 sequences listed, more than 15% were seen once. This clonotype was seen a few times. Its antigen is currently unknown. Per the germline V gene, CDR1 is MNHNS and CDR2 is SASEGT. With 8 bases removed from V and 4 bases from J, the gap between germline ends came to 17 bases. The CDR3 is 15 residues long. Overall study findings and caveats: Clones which contracted sat mainly in CM and EM if CD4+, and in EMRA if CD8+.

The sequence derives from a man aged 18 to 30 who had mild COVID-19 (a few samples of this study predate the infection). Cell type and time point are not known. Material for sequencing was PBMCs or a T cell subset sorted from them (not recorded which). The gene calls are TRBV6-1 and TRBJ1-4; D is perhaps TRBD1 (5 bases). The CDR3 loop is CASLGVGAHNEKLFF. CDR3 DNA sequence: TGTGCCAGCCTGGGTGTCGGGGCCCATAATGAAAAACTGTTTTTT.